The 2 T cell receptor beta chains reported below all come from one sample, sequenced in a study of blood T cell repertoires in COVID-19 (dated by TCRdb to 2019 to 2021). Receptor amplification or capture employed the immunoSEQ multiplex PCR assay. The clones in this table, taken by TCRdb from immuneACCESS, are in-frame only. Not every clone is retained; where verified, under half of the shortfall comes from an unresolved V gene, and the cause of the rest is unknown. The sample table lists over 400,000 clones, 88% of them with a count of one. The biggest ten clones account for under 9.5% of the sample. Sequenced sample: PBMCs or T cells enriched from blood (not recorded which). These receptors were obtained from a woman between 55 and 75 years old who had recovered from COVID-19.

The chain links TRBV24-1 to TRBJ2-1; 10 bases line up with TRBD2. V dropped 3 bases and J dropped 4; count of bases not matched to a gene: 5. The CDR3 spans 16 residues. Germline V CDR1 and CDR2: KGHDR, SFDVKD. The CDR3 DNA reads TGTGCCACCAGTGATACTTTAGCGGGGGGATACAATGAGCAGTTCTTC. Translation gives CATSDTLAGGYNEQFF.

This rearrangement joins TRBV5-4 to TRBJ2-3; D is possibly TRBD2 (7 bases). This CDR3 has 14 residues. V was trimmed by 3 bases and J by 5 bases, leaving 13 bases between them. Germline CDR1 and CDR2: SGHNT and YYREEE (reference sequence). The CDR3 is CASSWGGYGDTQYF. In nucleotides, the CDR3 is TGTGCCAGCAGCTGGGGGGGCTACGGAGATACGCAGTATTTT.